The present T cell receptor beta chain was sequenced within a study of human T cells and chemical hapten exposure. Time point in this sample: patch test 3, about 24 weeks after DPC sensitization. The treatment was: therapeutic diphenylcyclopropenone sensitization with weekly scalp DPC. Each patch-test visit's blood sample preceded patch application. Individual cDNA molecules each carried unique molecular identifiers attached by the library. In TCRdb, the RACE reads were re-called with MiXCR into one record per CDR3 protein. The sample includes about 71,000 distinct CDR3 sequences, 11% of them seen just once. The CDR3 consists of 14 residues. V gave up 5 bases and J gave up 7 bases, with 17 bases separating them. Germline CDR1 MNHEY, CDR2 SVGEGT.

The chain links TRBV6-2 or TRBV6-3 to TRBJ2-5; TRBD2 is a possible D gene (5 bases). The starting material was whole blood, obtained in connection with sensitization to the hapten diphenylcyclopropenone (DPC). The sequence was obtained from a woman in her 50s with alopecia areata. Some clones in this sample may be carry-over from other donors' samples. In DNA, the CDR3 is TGTGCCAGCAGTGAGAGTTGGGAGTCGGGGACCCAGTACTTC. Its translation: CASSESWESGTQYF.